This TCR beta chain was recovered during a study of cytomegalovirus exposure and HLA in healthy donors. Study overall: From donors who were HLA-typed, an early data release held about 85 million unique TCRs.

Study-wide points: It was reported that the classifier diagnosed cytomegalovirus status with high specificity and sensitivity in both the original and validation cohorts.

The length of the CDR3 is 15 residues. Germline V gene sequence: CDR1 MNHNS, CDR2 SASEGT. The V end was cut by 1 base, the J end by 1 base, with 10 bases between. This clone was seen more than once but under ten times. As yet, its antigen is unknown. The sample holds other DNA sequences that translate to the same CDR3. PCR used 60 Vbeta primers and 13 Jbeta primers. Clones were read by immunoSEQ multiplex PCR, and TCRdb kept only the in-frame ones, dropping some. The sample includes about 160,000 clones, 80% to 85% of them seen just once. Sequenced material: PBMCs. This chain joins TRBV6-1 and TRBJ1-1; TRBD1 might be the D (6 bases). This TCR was sampled from a man between 18 and 29 years old in good health and CMV-seronegative. The CDR3 spells CASSEVRGRNTEAFF. The CDR3 nucleotides read TGTGCCAGCAGTGAAGTCAGGGGTAGGAACACTGAAGCTTTCTTT.